A selection of T cell receptor beta chains follows, all from one sample in a study of beta chain features in type 1 diabetes. Libraries were prepared by immunoSEQ multiplex PCR; TCRdb keeps only in-frame clonotypes and omits some of them. Of 55,000 to 80,000 clones detected, nearly 50% appear once; the ten largest clones hold 0.7%. Source material: central memory CD4+ T cells from blood. Source of these receptors: a man under 40 with type 1 diabetes. The CDR3 runs from the conserved cysteine through the conserved F or W. D genes are given only for firm matches. Size is stated for part of the rows, as once, few or many counts, or as a class when the clone is expanded.

J gene: TRBJ2-5
D gene: -
clone size: -
V gene: TRBV6-5
CDR3 DNA: TGTGCCAGCACCGACCGACTAGTTGGGACCCAGTACTTC
CDR3 protein: CASTDRLVGTQYF

J gene: TRBJ1-1
D gene: -
clone size: few
V gene: TRBV5-6
CDR3 DNA: TGTGCCAGCAGCCCCTACCGGGGACTGGGATGGAACACTGAAGCTTTCTTT
CDR3 protein: CASSPYRGLGWNTEAFF

J gene: TRBJ2-3
D gene: TRBD2
clone size: few
V gene: TRBV11-2
CDR3 DNA: TGTGCCAGCAGTCGGAGCGGGGGGACCCCCGGTACGCAGTATTTT
CDR3 protein: CASSRSGGTPGTQYF

J gene: TRBJ2-2
D gene: TRBD1
clone size: -
V gene: TRBV6-1
CDR3 DNA: TGTGCCAGCACCGGACAGGGAAGCGGCACCGGGGAGCTGTTTTTT
CDR3 protein: CASTGQGSGTGELFF

J gene: TRBJ2-7
D gene: TRBD2
clone size: -
V gene: TRBV11-2
CDR3 DNA: TGTGCCAGCAGCTTAGGCGTGGGCGGCGGGGGGAAGTACGAGCAGTACTTC
CDR3 protein: CASSLGVGGGGKYEQYF

J gene: TRBJ1-4
D gene: -
clone size: few
V gene: TRBV19
CDR3 DNA: TGTGCCAGTAGCGAAAACAGTGCAACTAATGAAAAACTGTTTTTT
CDR3 protein: CASSENSATNEKLFF

J gene: TRBJ2-5
D gene: TRBD2
clone size: -
V gene: TRBV11-2
CDR3 DNA: TGTGCCAGCAGCTTAGGGGTGTCGGGAGGGAGGGCCCAAGAGACCCAGTACTTC
CDR3 protein: CASSLGVSGGRAQETQYF

J gene: TRBJ1-4
D gene: -
clone size: -
V gene: TRBV5-1
CDR3 DNA: TGCGCCAGCAGCTCAGGGGTAGGCAATGAAAAACTGTTTTTT
CDR3 protein: CASSSGVGNEKLFF

J gene: TRBJ2-5
D gene: -
clone size: -
V gene: TRBV5-1
CDR3 DNA: TGCGCCAGCAGCTTGGATTCAGGGGAGCAAGAGACCCAGTACTTC
CDR3 protein: CASSLDSGEQETQYF

J gene: TRBJ2-5
D gene: TRBD2
clone size: -
V gene: TRBV15
CDR3 DNA: TGTGCCACGGCGGGAGGGCCGGGGGAGACCCAGTACTTC
CDR3 protein: CATAGGPGETQYF

J gene: TRBJ2-5
D gene: -
clone size: -
V gene: TRBV5-1
CDR3 DNA: TGCGCCAGCAGCCGAAGTAGCGAGCAAGAGACCCAGTACTTC
CDR3 protein: CASSRSSEQETQYF

J gene: TRBJ1-3
D gene: TRBD1
clone size: -
V gene: TRBV6-5
CDR3 DNA: TGTGCCAGCAGTTATGGACAGGGAGGCTCTGGAAACACCATATATTTT
CDR3 protein: CASSYGQGGSGNTIYF

J gene: TRBJ2-2
D gene: TRBD2
clone size: few
V gene: TRBV25-1
CDR3 DNA: TGTGCCAGCAGTGAATCGATCGGGCGGGGAGGGACCGGGGAGCTGTTTTTT
CDR3 protein: CASSESIGRGGTGELFF

J gene: TRBJ1-5
D gene: TRBD1
clone size: -
V gene: TRBV7-8
CDR3 DNA: TGTGCCAGCAGCTCCCCAGGGGGACCCAATCAGCCCCAGCATTTT
CDR3 protein: CASSSPGGPNQPQHF

J gene: TRBJ1-2
D gene: -
clone size: -
V gene: TRBV7-9
CDR3 DNA: TGTGCCATCACTACCGAAGAAGGCTACACCTTC
CDR3 protein: CAITTEEGYTF

J gene: TRBJ2-3
D gene: TRBD2
clone size: -
V gene: TRBV9
CDR3 DNA: TGTGCCAGCGCTCGACTAGCGGTCACAGATACGCAGTATTTT
CDR3 protein: CASARLAVTDTQYF

J gene: TRBJ2-6
D gene: -
clone size: -
V gene: TRBV19
CDR3 DNA: TGTGCCAGTAGTATAAATTTCGGGGGGCCCATTCGATCTGGGGCCAACGTCCTGACTTTC
CDR3 protein: CASSINFGGPIRSGANVLTF

J gene: TRBJ2-3
D gene: -
clone size: -
V gene: TRBV29-1
CDR3 DNA: TGCAGCGTTGAACCCCAGGGCACAGATACGCAGTATTTT
CDR3 protein: CSVEPQGTDTQYF

J gene: TRBJ2-7
D gene: TRBD2
clone size: -
V gene: TRBV27
CDR3 DNA: TGTGCCAGCAGTCCAACTAGCGGGGGAGCCCTCTACGAGCAGTACTTC
CDR3 protein: CASSPTSGGALYEQYF

J gene: TRBJ2-1
D gene: -
clone size: -
V gene: TRBV10-1
CDR3 DNA: TGCGCCAGCAGTGAGTACCAAGGACGACAGGTGAATGAGCAGTTCTTC
CDR3 protein: CASSEYQGRQVNEQFF

J gene: TRBJ2-3
D gene: TRBD1
clone size: -
V gene: TRBV5-1
CDR3 DNA: TGCGCCAGCAGCACGGACAGGGTCGGCACAGATACGCAGTATTTT
CDR3 protein: CASSTDRVGTDTQYF

J gene: TRBJ1-1
D gene: TRBD1
clone size: -
V gene: TRBV6-1
CDR3 DNA: TGTGCCAGCAAGATAGGACAGGGGGCTAACACTGAAGCTTTCTTT
CDR3 protein: CASKIGQGANTEAFF

J gene: TRBJ2-2
D gene: TRBD1
clone size: -
V gene: TRBV10-1
CDR3 DNA: TGCGCCAGCAAGGGACAGGGTGACACCGGGGAGCTGTTTTTT
CDR3 protein: CASKGQGDTGELFF

J gene: TRBJ2-7
D gene: TRBD1
clone size: many
V gene: TRBV14
CDR3 DNA: TGTGCCAGCAGCCAAGATTTGGCAGGGGGTGAGCAGTACTTC
CDR3 protein: CASSQDLAGGEQYF

J gene: TRBJ1-2
D gene: -
clone size: -
V gene: TRBV6-5
CDR3 DNA: TGTGCCAGCAGTTACTCGGACAGCGCTAGAGCGTACACCTTC
CDR3 protein: CASSYSDSARAYTF

J gene: TRBJ1-2
D gene: TRBD1
clone size: -
V gene: TRBV19
CDR3 DNA: TGTGCCAGTCTCGCCCTAACAGGGGAGGCTAACTATGGCTACACCTTC
CDR3 protein: CASLALTGEANYGYTF

J gene: TRBJ2-1
D gene: TRBD2
clone size: -
V gene: TRBV6-5
CDR3 DNA: TGTGCCAGCAGTCAGCGGGACTCCGTCCACAATGAGCAGTTCTTC
CDR3 protein: CASSQRDSVHNEQFF

J gene: TRBJ1-1
D gene: -
clone size: -
V gene: TRBV4-1
CDR3 DNA: TGCGCCAGCAGCCAGGAGACAGGCAGAGAACAAGCTTTCTTT
CDR3 protein: CASSQETGREQAFF

J gene: TRBJ2-4
D gene: -
clone size: few
V gene: TRBV5-4
CDR3 DNA: TGTGCCAGCAGCTTGGCGGGTCCCAAAAACATTCAGTACTTC
CDR3 protein: CASSLAGPKNIQYF

J gene: TRBJ1-5
D gene: TRBD1
clone size: few
V gene: TRBV19
CDR3 DNA: TGTGCCAGTAGTGTCGGACAGGGAGATCAGCCCCAGCATTTT
CDR3 protein: CASSVGQGDQPQHF

J gene: TRBJ2-3
D gene: TRBD2
clone size: few
V gene: TRBV7-2
CDR3 DNA: TGTGCCAGCAGCCGTACGGGGCTAGCGGGGTCCTCTAGCACAGATACGCAGTATTTT
CDR3 protein: CASSRTGLAGSSSTDTQYF

J gene: TRBJ1-5
D gene: -
clone size: -
V gene: TRBV2
CDR3 DNA: TGTGCCAGCAGTGAAGGGAGGGGCCCCAATCAGCCCCAGCATTTT
CDR3 protein: CASSEGRGPNQPQHF

J gene: TRBJ2-5
D gene: TRBD2
clone size: once
V gene: TRBV5-6
CDR3 DNA: TGTGCCAGCAGCCCGCCAGTAGCGGGGGGGCGAGAGACCCAGTACTTC
CDR3 protein: CASSPPVAGGRETQYF

J gene: TRBJ2-7
D gene: TRBD2
clone size: -
V gene: TRBV11-1
CDR3 DNA: TGTGCCAGCAGCGCTCTAGCGGGAGATGGCGAGCAGTACTTC
CDR3 protein: CASSALAGDGEQYF

J gene: TRBJ1-3
D gene: -
clone size: -
V gene: TRBV5-8
CDR3 DNA: TGTGCCAGCAGCTTAGGACGGACTATCTCTGGAAACACCATATATTTT
CDR3 protein: CASSLGRTISGNTIYF

J gene: TRBJ1-1
D gene: -
clone size: -
V gene: TRBV28
CDR3 DNA: TGTGCCAGCAGTTCAGGGTCCTACATGAACACTGAAGCTTTCTTT
CDR3 protein: CASSSGSYMNTEAFF

J gene: TRBJ2-3
D gene: TRBD1
clone size: -
V gene: TRBV5-1
CDR3 DNA: TGCGCCAGCAGCACCACAGGGGGGTCGACAGATACGCAGTATTTT
CDR3 protein: CASSTTGGSTDTQYF

J gene: TRBJ2-5
D gene: -
clone size: -
V gene: TRBV5-1
CDR3 DNA: TGCGCCAGCAGCTTGGCGCCTAACCAGGGGGAGACCCAGTACTTC
CDR3 protein: CASSLAPNQGETQYF

J gene: TRBJ1-1
D gene: -
clone size: once
V gene: TRBV30
CDR3 DNA: TGTGCCTGGAGTGTAGCCCTTAACACTGAAGCTTTCTTT
CDR3 protein: CAWSVALNTEAFF

J gene: TRBJ1-3
D gene: -
clone size: few
V gene: TRBV19
CDR3 DNA: TGTGCCAGTAGTCTCTACCCCCCCATTCGGGGAACTGGAAACACCATATATTTT
CDR3 protein: CASSLYPPIRGTGNTIYF

J gene: TRBJ1-5
D gene: TRBD1
clone size: -
V gene: TRBV18
CDR3 DNA: TGTGCCAGCTCGCCGGACAGGGAGCAGCCCCAGCATTTT
CDR3 protein: CASSPDREQPQHF

J gene: TRBJ2-7
D gene: -
clone size: few
V gene: TRBV19
CDR3 DNA: TGTGCCAGTAGTAACCGACAGCCCAGCGAGCAGTACTTC
CDR3 protein: CASSNRQPSEQYF

J gene: TRBJ1-2
D gene: TRBD1
clone size: -
V gene: TRBV2
CDR3 DNA: TGTGCCAGCAGTGAAAAGAGAGTTGGAGACAGGGGTCACTATGGCTACACCTTC
CDR3 protein: CASSEKRVGDRGHYGYTF

J gene: TRBJ2-7
D gene: -
clone size: -
V gene: TRBV2
CDR3 DNA: TGTGCCAGCAGTGAATGGATAGGGGGCGAGCAGTACTTC
CDR3 protein: CASSEWIGGEQYF

J gene: TRBJ2-3
D gene: -
clone size: -
V gene: TRBV9
CDR3 DNA: TGTGCCAGCAGCGTAGGCGGCGGGGAAGGTGCAGATACGCAGTATTTT
CDR3 protein: CASSVGGGEGADTQYF

J gene: TRBJ2-6
D gene: -
clone size: -
V gene: TRBV5-8
CDR3 DNA: TGTGCCAGCAGGCGAACAGGGTACTCTGGGGCCAACGTCCTGACTTTC
CDR3 protein: CASRRTGYSGANVLTF

J gene: TRBJ1-3
D gene: -
clone size: -
V gene: TRBV9
CDR3 DNA: TGTGCCAGCAGCGTAGAGCCAGGGCGCTCTGGAAACACCATATATTTT
CDR3 protein: CASSVEPGRSGNTIYF

J gene: TRBJ2-5
D gene: -
clone size: -
V gene: TRBV30
CDR3 DNA: TGTGCCTGGAGTGTCGGTGGGGGGTCCAAAGAGACCCAGTACTTC
CDR3 protein: CAWSVGGGSKETQYF

J gene: TRBJ1-1
D gene: -
clone size: once
V gene: TRBV18
CDR3 DNA: TGTGCCAGCTCACCGGGTTGGGGCGCTACTGAAGCTTTCTTT
CDR3 protein: CASSPGWGATEAFF

J gene: TRBJ1-4
D gene: TRBD1
clone size: few
V gene: TRBV19
CDR3 DNA: TGTGCCAGTAGACCGACAGGGGCTAAGGAAAAACTGTTTTTT
CDR3 protein: CASRPTGAKEKLFF

J gene: TRBJ1-2
D gene: -
clone size: -
V gene: TRBV27
CDR3 DNA: TGTGCCAGCAGTTTTCCGAAGGGGGTCGGCTACACCTTC
CDR3 protein: CASSFPKGVGYTF

J gene: TRBJ1-4
D gene: TRBD1
clone size: -
V gene: TRBV10-3
CDR3 DNA: TGTGCCATCAGTGAGGGGACAGGGAATGAAAAACTGTTTTTT
CDR3 protein: CAISEGTGNEKLFF

J gene: TRBJ1-5
D gene: -
clone size: -
V gene: TRBV27
CDR3 DNA: TGTGCCAGCAGCAGGGTGACGGGTCAGCCCCAGCATTTT
CDR3 protein: CASSRVTGQPQHF

J gene: TRBJ2-1
D gene: -
clone size: once
V gene: TRBV19
CDR3 DNA: TGTGCCAGTAGTATCGGGGGACTCAGCTCCTACAATGAGCAGTTCTTC
CDR3 protein: CASSIGGLSSYNEQFF

J gene: TRBJ1-4
D gene: -
clone size: -
V gene: TRBV7-2
CDR3 DNA: TGTGCCAGCAGCTTAGCACAGGGTCGGGAAAAACTGTTTTTT
CDR3 protein: CASSLAQGREKLFF

J gene: TRBJ2-1
D gene: TRBD1
clone size: -
V gene: TRBV7-9
CDR3 DNA: TGTGCCGGACAGGGTTCCTACAATGAGCAGTTCTTC
CDR3 protein: CAGQGSYNEQFF

J gene: TRBJ1-2
D gene: -
clone size: -
V gene: TRBV7-9
CDR3 DNA: TGTGCCAGCAGTCGCGACAGCCTTAACTATGGCTACACCTTC
CDR3 protein: CASSRDSLNYGYTF

J gene: TRBJ2-7
D gene: TRBD2
clone size: -
V gene: TRBV30
CDR3 DNA: TGTGCCTGGAGCCGGGACCCCCCGGGGGGCGAGCAGTACTTC
CDR3 protein: CAWSRDPPGGEQYF

J gene: TRBJ2-7
D gene: -
clone size: few
V gene: TRBV20-1
CDR3 DNA: TGCAGTGCCGGGACATCCTACGAGCAGTACTTC
CDR3 protein: CSAGTSYEQYF